These T cell receptor beta chains were read from a single sample in a study of cytomegalovirus exposure and HLA in healthy donors. TCRdb's table, derived via immunoSEQ multiplex PCR, lists solely in-frame clones and lacks some. The table shows 240,000 or so clones, with 82% occurring only once. What was sequenced was PBMCs. These receptors came from a woman between 40 and 50 years old in good health and CMV-seropositive. Each CDR3 is given with its conserved first and last residue. The D gene is left open where the match is weak. Only part of the rows carry a size: once, few, many, or a class if the clone is expanded.

D gene	clone size	V gene	J gene	CDR3 DNA	CDR3 protein
.	.	TRBV2	TRBJ1-1	TGTGCCAGCAGTGAAGCACCGGGAGGGTACACTGAAGCTTTCTTT	CASSEAPGGYTEAFF
TRBD1	few	TRBV28	TRBJ1-1	TGTGCCAGCAGTTACCCCGGGACAGGGGGGGCTGAAGCTTTCTTT	CASSYPGTGGAEAFF
.	few	TRBV5-6	TRBJ2-1	TGTGCCAGCAGCTGGGGCACCTACAATGAGCAGTTCTTC	CASSWGTYNEQFF
.	.	TRBV30	TRBJ2-7	TGTGCCTGGAGTCGTATATCCTACGAGCAGTACTTC	CAWSRISYEQYF
TRBD1	.	TRBV7-9	TRBJ2-1	TGTGCCAGCAGCTACAGGGGTATGTCGAATGAGCAGTTCTTC	CASSYRGMSNEQFF
TRBD1	.	TRBV7-3	TRBJ2-1	TGTGCCAGCAGCTTAGTAAGGGGGCGAGACAATGAGCAGTTCTTC	CASSLVRGRDNEQFF
TRBD1	.	TRBV4-3	TRBJ2-5	TGCGCCAGCAGCCAAGATTCGACAGGGGGGGAGACCCAGTACTTC	CASSQDSTGGETQYF
TRBD1	.	TRBV2	TRBJ1-2	TGTGCCAGCAGTGTTTACAGGGGGAACTATGGCTACACCTTC	CASSVYRGNYGYTF
.	once	TRBV4-2	TRBJ2-2	TGTGCCAGCAGCCAGAAGCGCCTCACCGGGGAGCTGTTTTTT	CASSQKRLTGELFF
.	.	TRBV18	TRBJ2-5	TGTGCCAGCTCACCTCGGTGGGAGTCTCCCAAAGAGACCCAGTACTTC	CASSPRWESPKETQYF
.	few	TRBV7-9	TRBJ2-2	TGTGCCAGCACCTTTGGGGGAGGTCAAACCGGGGAGCTGTTTTTT	CASTFGGGQTGELFF
.	.	TRBV1	TRBJ1-2	TGCACCAGCAGCCTTGGACAGCTCTATGGCTACACCTTC	CTSSLGQLYGYTF
.	.	TRBV18	TRBJ1-3	TGTGCCAGCTCACCAAGGACGCTGGACAGCACGTTCTCTGGAAACACCATATATTTT	CASSPRTLDSTFSGNTIYF
TRBD1	.	TRBV30	TRBJ1-2	TGTGCCTGGAGGGACCGGACAGGCGTTAACTATGGCTACACCTTC	CAWRDRTGVNYGYTF
.	.	TRBV18	TRBJ1-5	TGTGCCAGCTCACCACCGGGCGGCCCGGGGGTGCAGCCCCAGCATTTT	CASSPPGGPGVQPQHF
.	.	TRBV15	TRBJ1-4	TGTGCCACCAGCAGAGACTTTAATGAAAAACTGTTTTTT	CATSRDFNEKLFF
.	.	TRBV5-1	TRBJ1-1	TGCGCCAGCAGCTTGGGCCAGGTAGGAATGAACACTGAAGCTTTCTTT	CASSLGQVGMNTEAFF
.	few	TRBV6-1	TRBJ1-4	TGTGCCAGCAGCTCGCAGAGACAGCGTAATATTCTGTTTTTT	CASSSQRQRNILFF
TRBD2	.	TRBV7-9	TRBJ2-3	TGTGCCAGCAGCTTACTGGGACTAGCGACACTCACAGATACGCAGTATTTT	CASSLLGLATLTDTQYF
.	.	TRBV11-2	TRBJ2-3	TGTGCCAGCAGCTTAGCTGGCGGGCGCACAGATACGCAGTATTTT	CASSLAGGRTDTQYF
TRBD2	.	TRBV10-1	TRBJ2-3	TGCGCCAGCAGCGTCGGTAGCGGGAGGAGTAGAGGTTTCGACTGCACAGATACGCAGTATTTT	CASSVGSGRSRGFDCTDTQYF
.	.	TRBV9	TRBJ2-7	TGTGCCAGCAGCCGAGCAGGGGTCAGCTCCTACGAGCAGTACTTC	CASSRAGVSSYEQYF
.	.	TRBV27	TRBJ1-1	TGTGCCAGCAGTTTAGTGGGGGCGAACACTGAAGCTTTCTTT	CASSLVGANTEAFF
TRBD1	.	TRBV25-1	TRBJ1-1	TGTGCCAGCAGTGTGCAGGGGGACACTGAAGCTTTCTTT	CASSVQGDTEAFF
.	.	TRBV7-2	TRBJ1-1	TGTGCCACCCGAGGGGGAGGGGGCACTGAAGCTTTCTTT	CATRGGGGTEAFF
TRBD1	few	TRBV19	TRBJ1-3	TGTGCCAGTAGCCCTACGACCGGGACAGGGCTAGGTATCTCTGGAAACACCATATATTTT	CASSPTTGTGLGISGNTIYF
.	.	TRBV5-6	TRBJ2-1	TGTGCCAGCAGCTTTGACAGTACGAATGAGCAGTTCTTC	CASSFDSTNEQFF
.	.	TRBV2	TRBJ1-2	TGTGCCAGCAGTGAAGCGCTTCAGAGGGCCGGTGGCTACACCTTC	CASSEALQRAGGYTF
.	.	TRBV18	TRBJ1-1	TGTGCCAGCTCAGAACGGGACTCGACGAACACTGAAGCTTTCTTT	CASSERDSTNTEAFF